Following are 27 T cell receptor beta chains from one sample sequenced in a study of cytomegalovirus exposure and HLA in healthy donors. PCR used 60 Vbeta primers and 13 Jbeta primers. Measured with immunoSEQ multiplex PCR; TCRdb has only the in-frame clones, and not every one. The sample comprises around 67,000 clones, 68% of which are singletons, and under 2.5% rests with the top ten. The specimen sequenced was PBMCs. The receptor source for this set is a woman in her 30s in good health and CMV-seronegative.

This sequence joins TRBV27 and TRBJ1-2; 7 positions match TRBD1. CDR1 is MNHEY and CDR2 is SMNVEV in the germline V gene (reference sequence). The length of the CDR3 is 17 residues. V lost 0 bases to trimming and J lost 4 bases; unmatched junction nucleotides: 11. In DNA form, the CDR3 reads TGTGCCAGCAGTTTATCGGGGCGAGGGGGCCTAAGCTATGGCTACACCTTC. The encoded protein is CASSLSGRGGLSYGYTF.

As regards this clone: This same CDR3 is encoded by further DNA sequences in the sample. This chain connects TRBV9 to TRBJ1-2; 8 bases fit TRBD1. The germline V gene has CDR1 SGDLS and CDR2 YYNGEE. After removal of 0 bases from V and 4 bases from J, the junction contained 2 bases not matched to a gene. CDR3 length: 14 residues. The CDR3 loop is CASSVGTGFYGYTF. The CDR3 coding sequence is TGTGCCAGCAGCGTAGGGACAGGGTTCTATGGCTACACCTTC.

CDR3 sequence (DNA): TGTGCCAGCAGAAAAAGGGGGCTTAATGAAAAACTGTTTTTT. This gives the protein CASRKRGLNEKLFF. V usage is TRBV6-1 and J usage is TRBJ1-4; 7 bases map to TRBD1. After removal of 6 bases from V and 4 bases from J, the junction contained 5 bases not matched to a gene. Per the germline V gene, CDR1 is MNHNS and CDR2 is SASEGT. This CDR3 has 14 residues.

This clone was seen ten or more times. The chain recombines TRBV4-2 with TRBJ2-5; D is perhaps TRBD2 (5 bases). This CDR3 has 15 amino acids. The germline V gene encodes CDR1 LGHNA and CDR2 YNFKEQ. Trimming left V 4 bases short and J 4 bases short, with 16 bases between. CDR3 sequence (DNA): TGTGCCAGCAGCCGATTAGAGGTAGGAGGAGAGACCCAGTACTTC. Residues: CASSRLEVGGETQYF.

This clone has only a few counts. The chain is built from TRBV29-1 and TRBJ1-1, with D unresolved. The CDR3 sequence is 13 residues long. Germline lookup yields CDR1 SQVTM and CDR2 ANQGSEA. V lost 7 bases and J lost 5, with 17 bases in between. CDR3 loop: CSARSGSGTEAFF. The CDR3 nucleotides read TGCAGCGCCCGGTCTGGGTCGGGGACTGAAGCTTTCTTT.

The V call is TRBV15, the J call TRBJ2-3, with D possibly TRBD2 on 6 matching bases. V was trimmed by 0 bases and J by 5 bases, leaving 9 bases between them. Germline assignment: CDR1 LNHNV and CDR2 YYDKDF (reference sequence). The CDR3 runs to 14 residues. The DNA for the CDR3 is TGTGCCACCAGCAGAGAACTAGCCAAAGATACGCAGTATTTT. Its protein product is CATSRELAKDTQYF.

V is TRBV6-6 and J is TRBJ2-1; D uncertain. The CDR3 is 12 residues long. Deletions cut 4 bases from V and 6 bases from J, with 7 bases between. Germline loops: CDR1 MNHNY, CDR2 SVGAGI (reference sequence). The CDR3, as DNA: TGTGCCAGCAGTTTAGAATTCAATGAGCAGTTCTTC. Translated: CASSLEFNEQFF.

V usage is TRBV14 and J usage is TRBJ2-4; D is undetermined. Germline V gives CDR1 SGHDN, CDR2 FVKESK. The CDR3 runs to 14 residues. Between the trimmed V and J ends, which lost 6 bases and 2 bases, there was a span of 11 bases. The CDR3 region has the DNA TGTGCCAGCAGTTCCGAGGTTACCAAAAACATTCAGTACTTC. Translated: CASSSEVTKNIQYF.

The chain couples TRBV13 to TRBJ1-2, with 7 bases matching TRBD1. Germline assignment: CDR1 PRHDT and CDR2 FYEKMQ (reference sequence). V lost 5 bases to trimming and J lost 4 bases; unmatched junction nucleotides: 7. This CDR3 region has 14 residues. CDR3 loop: CASSLTGDPYGYTF. The CDR3 DNA reads as TGTGCCAGCAGCCTAACAGGGGACCCCTATGGCTACACCTTC.

The J gene is TRBJ2-7, the V gene TRBV28, with TRBD1 matching 7 bases. CDR1 is MDHEN, CDR2 SYDVKM, per germline. CDR3 length equals 13 residues. The junction had 2 bases not matched to a gene; V was cut back by 5 bases and J by 1 base. CDR3 nucleotide sequence: TGTGCCAGCAGTCCGGGACAGTCCTACGAGCAGTACTTC. Its protein product is CASSPGQSYEQYF.

The V and J genes are TRBV28 and TRBJ2-5; tentative D call: TRBD1 (7 bases). Germline loops: CDR1 MDHEN, CDR2 SYDVKM. V dropped 6 bases and J dropped 5 bases, with 16 bases sitting between them. The CDR3 extends over 14 amino acids. The DNA of the CDR3 is TGTGCCAGCAGGCAGACCAGGGGGGTGGAGACCCAGTACTTC. Its protein is CASRQTRGVETQYF.

The J gene is TRBJ1-2, the V gene TRBV28; 10 bases map to TRBD1. V shed 4 bases and J 6 bases; nucleotides not matched to a gene: 5. Looked up from germline, CDR1 is MDHEN and CDR2 is SYDVKM. The CDR3 is made up of 14 amino acids. CDR3 in amino acids: CASSSSTGGNGYTF. In nucleotides, the CDR3 is TGTGCCAGCAGTTCATCGACAGGGGGCAATGGCTACACCTTC.

In its sample, this clone was seen a few times. This chain links TRBV19 with TRBJ2-1; perhaps TRBD2 as D (6 bases). V gave up 4 bases and J gave up 7 bases, with 14 bases separating them. The germline V gene encodes CDR1 LNHDA and CDR2 SQIVND (reference sequence). The CDR3 spans 14 residues. The CDR3 here is CASSKQVSGNEQFF. The CDR3 nucleotides are TGTGCCAGTAGTAAACAAGTTAGCGGAAATGAGCAGTTCTTC.

The chain's CDR3 is CASSLRGNTIYF. The CDR3 nucleotides are TGTGCCAGTAGCCTTCGTGGAAACACCATATATTTT. The chain links TRBV19 to TRBJ1-3; D is unclear. Germline values: CDR1 LNHDA, CDR2 SQIVND (reference sequence). Between the trimmed V and J ends, which lost 6 bases and 3 bases, there was a span of 6 bases. This CDR3 has 12 residues. Looking up the rest from reference TRBV19 and TRBJ1-3 gives the full variable domain: DGGITQSPKYLFRKEGQNVTLSCEQNLNHDAMYWYRQDPGQGLRLIYYSQIVNDFQKGDIAEGYSVSREKKESFPLTVTSAQKNPTAFYLCASSLRGNTIYFGEGSWLTVV.

The CDR3 region is CASSFLGLPDEKLFF. CDR3 nucleotide sequence: TGCGCCAGCAGCTTTTTGGGACTGCCAGATGAAAAACTGTTTTTT. The chain has TRBV5-1 and TRBJ1-4, with D possibly matching TRBD1 (5 bases). CDR3 size: 15 residues. Trimming removed 2 bases at V and 6 bases at J, with 14 bases between. Germline V gene sequence: CDR1 SGHRS, CDR2 YFSETQ.

This clone was picked up a small number of times. In nucleotides, the CDR3 is TGTGCCAGCAGCTTGTTGTCGAGTCAGCCCCAGCATTTT. It yields the protein CASSLLSSQPQHF. This sequence joins TRBV5-6 and TRBJ1-5; D ambiguous. Germline CDR1 reads SGHDT; CDR2 reads YYEEEE. The CDR3 has 13 amino acids. The V end was cut by 1 base, the J end by 6 bases, with 8 bases between.

The CDR3 loop is CSVEREINTEAFF. DNA of the CDR3: TGCAGCGTTGAACGGGAGATAAACACTGAAGCTTTCTTT. V usage is TRBV29-1 and J usage is TRBJ1-1, with D hard to call. This CDR3 has 13 amino acids. CDR1 and CDR2 (germline): SQVTM, ANQGSEA. The V gene lost 2 bases and the J gene lost 2 bases, with 9 bases spanning the gap.

The rearrangement links TRBV13 to TRBJ1-1, with TRBD1 as a possible D gene (6 bases). Germline CDR1 reads PRHDT; CDR2 reads FYEKMQ (reference sequence). This CDR3 comprises 16 residues. The germline V and J ends were trimmed by 5 bases and 1 base, with 17 bases remaining between them. The DNA for the CDR3 is TGTGCCAGCAGCCTCAGTCGGGGACACGGGAACACTGAAGCTTTCTTT. Translated, it gives CASSLSRGHGNTEAFF.

This chain connects TRBV10-3 to TRBJ2-3; 8 bases agree with TRBD2. J gave up 2 bases and V 7 bases, and 5 bases lay outside the gene matches. CDR1 and CDR2 from the germline V gene are ENHRY and SYGVKD. This CDR3 spans 14 amino acids. CDR3 residues: CAIKSGGDTDTQYF. Written as DNA, the CDR3 is TGTGCCATCAAAAGCGGGGGTGACACAGATACGCAGTATTTT.

The chain recombines TRBV11-3 with TRBJ1-1; 8 bases match TRBD1. The CDR3 is made up of 15 amino acids. V trimming: 4 bases; J trimming: 4 bases; junction bases outside the gene matches: 8. The V gene's germline CDR1 is SGHNT and CDR2 YENEEA. CDR3 loop: CASSSPDRGVTEAFF. The CDR3, as DNA: TGTGCCAGCAGCTCTCCTGACAGGGGCGTCACTGAAGCTTTCTTT.

J is TRBJ1-1 and V is TRBV2; no firm D call. This CDR3 region has 14 residues. V was trimmed by 2 bases and J by 4 bases, leaving 11 bases between them. Germline V gene data show CDR1 as SNHLY and CDR2 as FYNNEI. The CDR3 loop reads CASSEKRVSTEAFF. CDR3 DNA sequence: TGTGCCAGCAGTGAAAAACGGGTGAGCACTGAAGCTTTCTTT.

This chain connects TRBV19 to TRBJ2-3, with 7 bases identical to TRBD1. The germline gives CDR1 LNHDA, CDR2 SQIVND (reference sequence). V lost 6 bases and J lost 0; bases outside the gene matches: 3. This CDR3 comprises 14 residues. The CDR3 region has the DNA TGTGCCAGTAGAAGGGGGCTGAGCACAGATACGCAGTATTTT. Translation gives CASRRGLSTDTQYF.

The chain joins TRBV11-3 to TRBJ2-2; 8 nucleotides agree with TRBD2. V was clipped by 5 bases and J by 0 bases; unmatched bases: 5. This CDR3 is 16 amino acids long. Germline assignment: CDR1 SGHNT and CDR2 YENEEA. The CDR3, as DNA: TGTGCCAGCAGCCGCGGGGGGACCGCGAACACCGGGGAGCTGTTTTTT. This gives the protein CASSRGGTANTGELFF. The full variable domain, completed using reference TRBV11-3 and TRBJ2-2, is EAGVVQSPRYKIIEKKQPVAFWCNPISGHNTLYWYLQNLGQGPELLIRYENEEAVDDSQLPKDRFSAERLKGVDSTLKIQPAELGDSAVYLCASSRGGTANTGELFFGEGSRLTVL.

This clone came up a few times. The chain has TRBV4-3 and TRBJ2-1; 9 bases map to TRBD2. The V gene's germline CDR1 is LGHNA and CDR2 YSLEER. The CDR3 length is 14 residues. V lost 0 bases to trimming and J lost 15 bases; unmatched junction nucleotides: 9. The CDR3 DNA sequence: TGCGCCAGCAGCCAAGACCCGGCGGGGGGGCCCCGGTTCTTC. Translated: CASSQDPAGGPRFF.

In this sample, this clone turned up a few times. The chain combines TRBV4-3 with TRBJ2-2; tentatively, D is TRBD1 (5 bases). Between the trimmed V and J ends, which lost 0 bases and 6 bases, there was a span of 8 bases. This CDR3 has 14 residues. Germline V gene sequence: CDR1 LGHNA, CDR2 YSLEER. CDR3 loop: CASSQDLRAGELFF. The CDR3 DNA sequence: TGCGCCAGCAGCCAAGATCTCAGGGCCGGGGAGCTGTTTTTT.

V usage is TRBV7-2 and J usage is TRBJ1-1, with TRBD1 matching 8 bases. Losses at the gene ends were 5 bases for V and 4 bases for J; bases not matched to a gene: 9. CDR3 length equals 15 residues. The germline V gene has CDR1 SGHTA and CDR2 FQGNSA. The DNA of the CDR3 is TGTGCCAGCAGCCCCCGACAGGGGATCACCACTGAAGCTTTCTTT. This sequence encodes CASSPRQGITTEAFF. Supplemented by reference TRBV7-2 and TRBJ1-1, the full variable domain reads GAGVSQSPSNKVTEKGKDVELRCDPISGHTALYWYRQSLGQGLEFLIYFQGNSAPDKSGLPSDRFSAERTGGSVSTLTIQRTQQEDSAVYLCASSPRQGITTEAFFGQGTRLTVV.

The chain is built from TRBV7-9 and TRBJ2-3, with D tentatively TRBD1 (6 bases). There are 15 residues in the CDR3. Between the trimmed V and J ends, which lost 3 bases and 0 bases, there was a span of 10 bases. CDR1 and CDR2 (germline): SEHNR, FQNEAQ (reference sequence). The CDR3 DNA is TGTGCCAGCAGCTTCACAGGGTCGAGCACAGATACGCAGTATTTT. Translating gives CASSFTGSSTDTQYF.